This T cell receptor beta chain is drawn from a study of T-cell memory formation after mild COVID-19. Constant-segment primers were used for 5'RACE, and the resulting TCR alpha and TCR beta cDNA libraries carried sample barcodes and UMIs. TCRdb used MiXCR to reprocess the 5' RACE reads, holding one entry per CDR3 protein. The sample lists around 300,000 distinct CDR3 sequences, approximately 19% occurring once. Study outcomes and limitations: Detection of some responders pre-infection suggested pre-existing cross-reactive memory T cells participated. Shrinking CD4+ clones resided mostly in CM and EM, and CD8+ ones in EMRA.

This clonotype turned up a few times. Its antigen is not known. Germline V gene data show CDR1 as SGHRS and CDR2 as YFSETQ. Trimming took 2 bases from V and 7 from J, leaving 18 bases between them. The CDR3 runs 16 residues. The V gene is TRBV5-1, the J gene TRBJ1-4, with D possibly TRBD1 on 5 matching bases. Sample: PBMCs or a T cell subset sorted from them (not recorded which). This TCR came from a man younger than 35 who had mild COVID-19 (a few samples of this study predate the infection). Cell type and time point are not known. The chain's CDR3 is CASSFGTVSSGEKLFF. In DNA form, the CDR3 reads TGCGCCAGCAGCTTTGGGACGGTATCATCGGGTGAAAAACTGTTTTTT.